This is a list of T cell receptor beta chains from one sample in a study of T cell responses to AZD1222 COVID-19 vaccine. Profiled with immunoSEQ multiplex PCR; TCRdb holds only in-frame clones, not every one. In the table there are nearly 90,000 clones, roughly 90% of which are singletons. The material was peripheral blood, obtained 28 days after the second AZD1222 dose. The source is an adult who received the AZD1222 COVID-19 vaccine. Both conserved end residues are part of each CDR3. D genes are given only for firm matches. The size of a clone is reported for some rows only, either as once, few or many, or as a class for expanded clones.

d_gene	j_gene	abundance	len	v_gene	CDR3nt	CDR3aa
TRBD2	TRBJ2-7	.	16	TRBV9	TGTGCCAGCAGCCCCAGCATAGCGGGGGGGTCCGACGAGCAGTACTTC	CASSPSIAGGSDEQYF
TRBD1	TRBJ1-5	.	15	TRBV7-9	TGTGCCAGCAGCCCCCCTGGGACAGGTTGGAAACCCCAGCATTTT	CASSPPGTGWKPQHF
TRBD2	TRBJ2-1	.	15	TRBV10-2	TGCGCCAGCAGTAAGACTAGCGGGCCCTACAATGAGCAGTTCTTC	CASSKTSGPYNEQFF
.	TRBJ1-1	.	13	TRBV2	TGTGCCAGCAGCCAACAGGAACACACTGAAGCTTTCTTT	CASSQQEHTEAFF
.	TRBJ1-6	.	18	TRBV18	TGTGCCAGCTCCCCTTCTCGGAGCCCGAGCTCCTATAATTCACCCCTCCACTTT	CASSPSRSPSSYNSPLHF
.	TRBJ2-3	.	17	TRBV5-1	TGCGCCAGCAGCAGAAGGGACTCCGTCTCCCTCACAGATACGCAGTATTTT	CASSRRDSVSLTDTQYF
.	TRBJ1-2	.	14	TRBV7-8	TGTGCCAGCAGCTTAGAAGGGGATCTTAGGGGCTACACCTTC	CASSLEGDLRGYTF
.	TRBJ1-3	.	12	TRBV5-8	TGTGCCAGCCTGAGGAGCGGAAACACCATATATTTT	CASLRSGNTIYF
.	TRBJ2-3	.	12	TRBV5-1	TGCGCCAGCAGCTTGAGCACAGATACGCAGTATTTT	CASSLSTDTQYF
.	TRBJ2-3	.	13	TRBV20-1	TGCAGTGCTAGTAACGTCCTGGGGGATACGCAGTATTTT	CSASNVLGDTQYF
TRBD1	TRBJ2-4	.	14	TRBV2	TGTGCCAGCAGCGGGGACAGGGCGAAAAACATTCAGTACTTC	CASSGDRAKNIQYF
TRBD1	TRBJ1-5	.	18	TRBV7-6	TGTGCCAGCAGCTTAGGGACAGGGAGAACCTATAGCAATCAGCCCCAGCATTTT	CASSLGTGRTYSNQPQHF
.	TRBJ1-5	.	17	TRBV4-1	TGCGCCAGCAGCCAACCAGGACCCACGATTAGCAATCAGCCCCAGCATTTT	CASSQPGPTISNQPQHF
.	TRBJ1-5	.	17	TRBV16	TGTGCCAGCAGCCAATCGGGGGGACAACCCAGCAATCAGCCCCAGCATTTT	CASSQSGGQPSNQPQHF
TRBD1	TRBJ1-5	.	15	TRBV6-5	TGTGCCACCCAGGGGGGAGAGAGCCGAAATCAGCCCCAGCATTTT	CATQGGESRNQPQHF
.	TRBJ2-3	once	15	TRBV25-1	TGTGCCAGCAGTGGCGCGGATCCCGCCGTAGATACGCAGTATTTT	CASSGADPAVDTQYF
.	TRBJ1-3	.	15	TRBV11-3	TGTGCCAGCAGCTTCGGGGCATACTCTGGAAACACCATATATTTT	CASSFGAYSGNTIYF
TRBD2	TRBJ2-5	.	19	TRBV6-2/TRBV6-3	TGTGCCAGCAGTTATGAAGTGGGACTAGCGGGGGAAAATGGAGAGACCCAGTACTTC	CASSYEVGLAGENGETQYF
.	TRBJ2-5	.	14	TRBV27	TGTGCCAGCAGACGGCCAGCGGGTCCGGGGACCCAGTACTTC	CASRRPAGPGTQYF
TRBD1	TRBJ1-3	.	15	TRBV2	TGTGCCAGCTCCAAGGGACAGGTCTCTGGAAACACCATATATTTT	CASSKGQVSGNTIYF
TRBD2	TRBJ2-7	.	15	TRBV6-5	TGTGCCAGCGCTCTCGGGCGGGGGAGCTCCTACGAGCAGTACTTC	CASALGRGSSYEQYF
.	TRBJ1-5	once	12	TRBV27	TGTGCCAGCAGTCGAAGCAATCAGCTCCAGCATTTT	CASSRSNQLQHF
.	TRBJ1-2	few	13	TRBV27	TGTGCCACCCTGAGGTCCGGAGGGCATGGCTACACCTTC	CATLRSGGHGYTF
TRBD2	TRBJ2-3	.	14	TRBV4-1	TGCGCCAGCAGCCAGGGACTAGTTGCAGATACGCAGTATTTT	CASSQGLVADTQYF
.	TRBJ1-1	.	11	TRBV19	TGTGCCAGTAGTATGCAGATTCAGGCTTTCTTT	CASSMQIQAFF
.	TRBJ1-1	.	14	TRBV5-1	TGCGCCAGCAGTAAGGCAGGGGAAAGGACTGAAGCTTTCTTT	CASSKAGERTEAFF
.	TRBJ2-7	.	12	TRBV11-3	TGTGCCAGCAGCCCAACCGCTAACGAGCAGTACTTC	CASSPTANEQYF
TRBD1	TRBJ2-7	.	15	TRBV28	TGTGCCAGCAGTTTGGGACAGTTCGGGGCCTACGAGCAGTACTTC	CASSLGQFGAYEQYF
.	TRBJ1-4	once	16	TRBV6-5	TGTGCCAGCAGTTTACCCCCTGATAAAACTAATGAAAAACTGTTTTTT	CASSLPPDKTNEKLFF
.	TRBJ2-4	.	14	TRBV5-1	TGCGCCAGCAGCTGGGGGACCCTTGAAAACATTCAGTACTTC	CASSWGTLENIQYF
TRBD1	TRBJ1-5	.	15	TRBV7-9	TGTGCCAGCAGCTTAGCGACAGGGCGCAATCAGCCCCAGCATTTT	CASSLATGRNQPQHF
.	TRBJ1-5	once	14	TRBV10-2	TGCGCCAGCAATCAGGGGCTCGGCAATCAGCCCCAGCATTTT	CASNQGLGNQPQHF
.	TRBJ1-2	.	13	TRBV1	TGCACCAGCAGCCAATCAGATAACTATGGCTACACCTTC	CTSSQSDNYGYTF
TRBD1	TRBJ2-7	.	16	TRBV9	TGTGCCAGCAGCGTGGGGGGCGGGACAGGGGACTACGAGCAGTACTTC	CASSVGGGTGDYEQYF
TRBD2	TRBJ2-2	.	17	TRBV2	TGTGCCAGCAGCCCCCAAGCGGGGGCTCCCGTCACCGGGGAGCTGTTTTTT	CASSPQAGAPVTGELFF
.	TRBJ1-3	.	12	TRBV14	TGTGCCAGCAGCCAAGTCGGAAACACCATATATTTT	CASSQVGNTIYF
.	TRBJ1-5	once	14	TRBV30	TGTGCCTGGAGTGTCGAGTTTATGGGTCAGCCCCAGCATTTT	CAWSVEFMGQPQHF
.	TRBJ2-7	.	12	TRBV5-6	TGTGCCAGCAGCATTAGCGGCTACGAGCAGTACTTC	CASSISGYEQYF
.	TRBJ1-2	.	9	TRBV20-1	TGCAGTGCTATGTATGGCTACACCTTC	CSAMYGYTF
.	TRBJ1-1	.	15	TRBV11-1	TGTGCCAGCAGCCCGTGGACAGAAGGGGACACTGAAGCTTTCTTT	CASSPWTEGDTEAFF
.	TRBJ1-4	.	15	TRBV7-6	TGTGCCAGCAGCCGGACCGGGTTCGGGAAGGAAAAACTGTTTTTT	CASSRTGFGKEKLFF
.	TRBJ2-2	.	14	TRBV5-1	TGCGCCAGCAGCTTAGGGGTAACCACCGGGGAGCTGTTTTTT	CASSLGVTTGELFF
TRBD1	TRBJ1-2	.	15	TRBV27	TGTGCCAGCAGTCTCGGACAGGGGCGCTACTATGGCTACACCTTC	CASSLGQGRYYGYTF
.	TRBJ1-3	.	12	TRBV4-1	TGCGCCAGCAGCCAGCAGGGACACACCATATATTTT	CASSQQGHTIYF
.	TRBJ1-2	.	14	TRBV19	TGTGCCAGTAGAGGGCATGACGGACTCTATGGCTACACCTTC	CASRGHDGLYGYTF
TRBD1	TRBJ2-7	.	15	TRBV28	TGTGCCAGCAGCCGCCCGGGACAGGGGTCCTACGAGCAGTACTTC	CASSRPGQGSYEQYF
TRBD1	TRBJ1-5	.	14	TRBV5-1	TGCGCCAGCAGCCCGGGACAGGGAAATCAGCCCCAGCATTTT	CASSPGQGNQPQHF
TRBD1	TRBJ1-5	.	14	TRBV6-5	TGTGCCAGCAGTCCGGACAGGGGTAATCAGCCCCAGCATTTT	CASSPDRGNQPQHF
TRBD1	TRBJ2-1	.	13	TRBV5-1	TGCGCCAGCAGCGGGGGACAGGGGGTTGAGCAGTTCTTC	CASSGGQGVEQFF
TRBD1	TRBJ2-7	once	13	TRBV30	TGTGCCTGGAGCCGGACAGGCGGTGCGGAGCAGTACTTC	CAWSRTGGAEQYF
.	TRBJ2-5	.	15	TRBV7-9	TGTGCCAGCAGCTCCCTACAGGGTCCCAGGGAGACCCAGTACTTC	CASSSLQGPRETQYF
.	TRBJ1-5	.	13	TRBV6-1	TGTGCCAGCAGTGAACATTTAAATCAGCCCCAGCATTTT	CASSEHLNQPQHF
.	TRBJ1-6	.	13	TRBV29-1	TGCAGCGTCTCCGACAGCACCAATTCACCCCTCCACTTT	CSVSDSTNSPLHF
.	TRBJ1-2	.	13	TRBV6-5	TGTGCCAGCAGCCTTGCCCAGAGCGGGCTTATCACCTTC	CASSLAQSGLITF
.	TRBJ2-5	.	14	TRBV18	TGTGCCAGCTCACTCCCCGGGCTGTGGGAGACCCAGTACTTC	CASSLPGLWETQYF